This is a list of T cell receptor beta chains from one sample in a study of CD8 T cells in ankylosing spondylitis. TCRdb re-called the 5' RACE reads with MiXCR, one entry per CDR3 protein. The sample consists of roughly 250,000 distinct CDR3 sequences, around 7.8% of them appearing once. The sequencing input was blood, either unsorted or a sorted T cell fraction (not recorded which). All receptors come from a male donor with ankylosing spondylitis or in good health (not recorded which). CDR3s include the opening cysteine and the closing phenylalanine or tryptophan. D genes are given only for firm matches. Clone size, where shown, is once, few, many, or a class for clones that have expanded.

D	V	length	size	J	DNA	CDR3
NA	TRBV20-1	13	many	TRBJ1-1	TGCAGTGCTAGAGATCAGAGGGCCACTGAAGCTTTCTTT	CSARDQRATEAFF
TRBD1	TRBV6-2/TRBV6-3	15	few	TRBJ2-7	TGTGCCAGCAGCCCCCCGGACAGGGGGCTCTACGAGCAGTACTTC	CASSPPDRGLYEQYF
NA	TRBV12-3/TRBV12-4	13	many	TRBJ1-1	TGTGCCAGCAGTCTAAACCAGGCATCTGAAGCTTTCTTT	CASSLNQASEAFF
NA	TRBV5-1	14	many	TRBJ2-7	TGCGCCAGCAGCTTTCGCGGGCAGGCCTACGAGCAGTACTTC	CASSFRGQAYEQYF
TRBD2	TRBV20-1	14	many	TRBJ2-7	TGCAGTGCTAGAGGGACTAGCGGGGTATACGAGCAGTACTTC	CSARGTSGVYEQYF
NA	TRBV7-2	13	once	TRBJ2-1	TGTGCCAGCAGCCCTGGTAGCTACAATGAGCAGCTCTTC	CASSPGSYNEQLF
NA	TRBV5-1	13	many	TRBJ2-5	TGCGCCAGCAGCCCCCCCGGGGGAGAGACCCAGTACTTC	CASSPPGGETQYF
TRBD1	TRBV7-2	16	few	TRBJ2-3	TGTGCCAGCAGTCTGGCGACAGGGGGACTGACAGATACGCAGTATTTT	CASSLATGGLTDTQYF
NA	TRBV28	15	NA	TRBJ1-6	TGTGCCAGCAGTCTAAGGGCAGGGGAGCAGTCACCCCTCCACTTT	CASSLRAGEQSPLHF
TRBD2	TRBV20-1	16	few	TRBJ2-7	TGCAGTGCTAGAGATATCCGCGGGACTAGTTCCGACGAGCAGTACTTC	CSARDIRGTSSDEQYF
TRBD1	TRBV4-3	14	NA	TRBJ1-2	TGCGCCAGCAGCCAAGCGGGACAGAACTATGGCTACACCTTC	CASSQAGQNYGYTF
NA	TRBV20-1	14	NA	TRBJ2-2	TGCAGTCCTTTTGGGTGGGCAAAAACCGGGGAGCTGTTTTTT	CSPFGWAKTGELFF
NA	TRBV11-2	15	many	TRBJ2-5	TGTGCCAGCAGCTCCAATCGAGTAGGGCAAGAGACCCAGTACTTC	CASSSNRVGQETQYF
NA	TRBV20-1	12	many	TRBJ2-2	TGCAGTGCTAGCCCGGGGGCCGGGGAGCTGTTTTTT	CSASPGAGELFF
NA	TRBV20-1	16	many	TRBJ2-4	TGCAGTGCCCTGATACCTTCGGGGCCAAAGGGTAACATTCAGTACTTC	CSALIPSGPKGNIQYF
NA	TRBV29-1	11	many	TRBJ2-7	TGCAGCGTTGGGGACAACTACGAGCAGTACTTC	CSVGDNYEQYF